This T cell receptor beta chain came from a study of Graves' ophthalmopathy and Graves' hyperthyroidism (dated 2018 in TCRdb). About the investigation overall: Peripheral blood samples were taken at the time of initial diagnosis, before any treatment was given. To tell Graves' ophthalmopathy apart from Graves' hyperthyroidism, and to predict which patients would progress to ophthalmopathy, the study relied on TCR beta repertoire signatures. In total, around 130 blood samples were TCR-sequenced: around 42 ophthalmopathy, roughly 80 hyperthyroidism and some 17 hyperthyroidism-to-ophthalmopathy patients. A discovery set of 95 to 100 patients (approximately 45 ophthalmopathy, 57 stable hyperthyroidism) was enrolled to explore V-J signatures distinguishing ophthalmopathy from hyperthyroidism. The independent validation cohort included about 19 hyperthyroidism patients plus 17 patients who later progressed from hyperthyroidism to ophthalmopathy. In about six hyperthyroidism patients, the T-cell repertoire of thyroid tissue was compared with the T-cell repertoire of blood. After sampling, hyperthyroidism patients received methimazole starting at 30 mg daily, and ophthalmopathy patients received high-dose intravenous methylprednisolone.

The ophthalmopathy patients had moderately to severely active disease, with a Clinical Activity Score of 3 or higher, a NOSPECS grade of 4 or higher, and a disease duration of less than 3 months. Anyone with other autoimmune diseases, uncontrolled infections, pregnancy or lactation was excluded from the study. Diagnosis was based on clinical symptoms, serum thyroxine, TRAb, thyroid ultrasound and orbital computed tomography. Using Ficoll-Paque density gradient centrifugation, PBMCs were isolated from less than 13 ml of fresh peripheral blood. Total RNA was extracted using Trizol reagent, and RNA quality was checked on an Agilent 2100 Bioanalyzer. The paper as a whole reports these results and caveats: Most expanded thyroid clonotypes with a frequency above 0.001 also appeared in blood, which suggests that blood repertoires may reflect the immune response in the thyroid. In cross-validation, the 13-signature model distinguished ophthalmopathy from stable hyperthyroidism with 85% to 90% sensitivity and roughly 81% specificity, and in the test set the corresponding values were roughly 80% and 76%. In validation, the model predicted ophthalmopathy progression with about 70% sensitivity and about 77% specificity; 12 predicted patients were CT-confirmed with GO in a median of around 6 months. No statistical method was used to predetermine the sample size, and group allocation was not hidden from the investigators.

For repertoire sequencing, TCR beta CDR3 regions were amplified from RNA transcripts. The first round of RT-PCR was done with HTBI primers and the Qiagen OneStep RT-PCR kit, and was followed by a second round of multiplex PCR, then size selection and purification. Libraries were sequenced on an Illumina HiSeq2000 using paired-end 100 bp reads. From the authors' description of their analysis: SOAPnuke was used for read processing, and reads with adapters, uncalled bases, a mean Phred below 15, or no exact constant-primer or identifier match were discarded. COPE v1.2.5 was used to merge the high-quality paired reads. Each unique nucleotide sequence was treated as a clonotype, and MiTCR v1.1 was used to align the clonotypes to the IMGT TRB V, D and J references. Only V-J combinations with frequency above 0.0001 were analysed, covering 98% to 99.2% of repertoires. For each V-J combination, a TCR clonal expansion and chaos score was defined as the ratio of F50 clonal expansion to chaos observed in the TCRdist matrix. Welch's t-statistics and random forest were used to reduce the features to 10 to 15 V-J combinations, which were then used as input to a naive Bayes classifier. The Morisita-Horn index was used to measure how similar the thyroid and blood repertoires were. The public sequencing data were trimmed at Q25 with fastp and processed into clonotypes with MiXCR by TCRdb, which kept only in-frame beta chains. Entries are consolidated by CDR3 protein sequence, retaining the most common genes and DNA. TCRdb's processing, not the study's, gives the V and J calls here. The sample table records about 740,000 distinct CDR3 sequences; approximately 40% of these occur just once. The top ten hold 40% to 45% of the sample.

This clonotype was seen a handful of times. Its binding antigen is unknown. Qualities for individual bases were not recorded, and no much larger clone is one base off. The CDR3 measures 15 amino acids from cysteine to phenylalanine. Of the read, only the CDR3 DNA is kept; its 45 bases are in frame from base 1. CDR1 KGHDR and CDR2 SFDVKD are derived from the germline V gene. Cut back by 11 bases and 0 bases, the V and J ends lie 16 bases apart. The sample was peripheral blood. The rearrangement combines TRBV24-1 with TRBJ1-5; the D gene identity is not certain. The TCR originated in an adult man with Graves' ophthalmopathy. The sequenced DNA is TGTGCCAGCAGCGGGAGAGGGTATAGCAATCAGCCCCAGCATTTT. This translates into CASSGRGYSNQPQHF.